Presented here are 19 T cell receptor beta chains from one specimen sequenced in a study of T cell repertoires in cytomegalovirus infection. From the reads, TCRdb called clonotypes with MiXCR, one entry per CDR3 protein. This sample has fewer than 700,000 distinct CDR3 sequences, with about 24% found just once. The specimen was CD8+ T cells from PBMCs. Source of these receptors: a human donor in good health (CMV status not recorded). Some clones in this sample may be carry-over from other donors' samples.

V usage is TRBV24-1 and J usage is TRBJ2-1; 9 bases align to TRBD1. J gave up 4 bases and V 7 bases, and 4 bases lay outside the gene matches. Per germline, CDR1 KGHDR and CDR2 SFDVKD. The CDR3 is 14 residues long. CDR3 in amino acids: CATSPGQGYNEQFF. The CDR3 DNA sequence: TGTGCCACCAGCCCCGGACAGGGGTACAATGAGCAGTTCTTC.

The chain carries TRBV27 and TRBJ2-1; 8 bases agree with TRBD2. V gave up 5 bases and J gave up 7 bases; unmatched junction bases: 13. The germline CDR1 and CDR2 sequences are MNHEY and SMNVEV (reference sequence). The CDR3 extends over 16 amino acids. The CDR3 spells CASSPGARGAGNEQFF. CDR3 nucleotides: TGTGCCAGCAGTCCCGGTGCGCGGGGGGCCGGGAATGAGCAGTTCTTC.

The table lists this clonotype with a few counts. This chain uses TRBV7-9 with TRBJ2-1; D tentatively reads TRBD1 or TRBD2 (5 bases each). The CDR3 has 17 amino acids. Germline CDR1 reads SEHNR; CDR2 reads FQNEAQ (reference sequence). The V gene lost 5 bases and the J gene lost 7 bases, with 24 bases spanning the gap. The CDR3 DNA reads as TGTGCCAGCAGCGAATGGCCGGGGCTATCCTCTGGGAATGAGCAGTTCTTC. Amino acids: CASSEWPGLSSGNEQFF.

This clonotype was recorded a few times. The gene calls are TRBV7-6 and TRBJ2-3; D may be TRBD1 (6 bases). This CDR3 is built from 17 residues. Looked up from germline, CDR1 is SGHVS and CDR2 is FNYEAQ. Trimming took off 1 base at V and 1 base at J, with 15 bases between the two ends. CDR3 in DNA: TGTGCCAGCAGCTTAGATTTCATAGGACAGCGCACAGATACGCAGTATTTT. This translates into CASSLDFIGQRTDTQYF. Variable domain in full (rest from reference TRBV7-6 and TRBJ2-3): GAGVSQSPRYKVTKRGQDVALRCDPISGHVSLYWYRQALGQGPEFLTYFNYEAQQDKSGLPNDRFSAERPEGSISTLTIQRTEQRDSAMYRCASSLDFIGQRTDTQYFGPGTRLTVL.

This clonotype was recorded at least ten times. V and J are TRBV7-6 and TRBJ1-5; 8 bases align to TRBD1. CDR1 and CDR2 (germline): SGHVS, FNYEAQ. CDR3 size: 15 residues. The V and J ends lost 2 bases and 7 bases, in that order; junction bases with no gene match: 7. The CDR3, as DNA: TGTGCCAGCAGCTTAAATGACAGGGGAAGACAGCCCCAGCATTTT. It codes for CASSLNDRGRQPQHF.

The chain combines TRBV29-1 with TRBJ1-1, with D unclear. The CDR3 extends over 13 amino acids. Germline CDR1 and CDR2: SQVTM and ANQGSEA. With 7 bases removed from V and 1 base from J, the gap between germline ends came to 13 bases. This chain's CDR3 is CSGSWASNTEAFF. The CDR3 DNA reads TGCAGCGGGTCGTGGGCGTCGAACACTGAAGCTTTCTTT.

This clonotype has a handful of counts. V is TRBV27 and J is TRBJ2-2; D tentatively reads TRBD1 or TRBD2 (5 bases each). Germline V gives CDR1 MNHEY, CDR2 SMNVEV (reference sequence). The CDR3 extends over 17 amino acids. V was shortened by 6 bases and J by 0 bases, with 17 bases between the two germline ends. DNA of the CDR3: TGTGCCAGCAGCGGGACCGGAGTCCGCGCGAACACCGGGGAGCTGTTTTTT. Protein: CASSGTGVRANTGELFF.

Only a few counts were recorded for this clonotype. The CDR3 reads CASREPGQGHLLFF. In DNA, the CDR3 is TGTGCCAGCAGGGAGCCGGGACAGGGCCATTTACTGTTTTTT. This sequence joins TRBV12-3 or TRBV12-4 and TRBJ1-4, with 9 bases that match TRBD1. The CDR3 consists of 14 residues. V dropped 6 bases and J dropped 13; count of bases not matched to a gene: 12.

CDR3 sequence: CSAFRRGPGNTEAFF. CDR3 in DNA: TGCAGTGCCTTCCGGAGAGGGCCGGGGAACACTGAAGCTTTCTTT. The chain is built from TRBV20-1 and TRBJ1-1, with no clear D. CDR1 is DFQATT and CDR2 is SNEGSKA in the germline V gene (reference sequence). The length of the CDR3 is 15 residues. With 6 bases removed from V and 1 base from J, the gap between germline ends came to 18 bases.

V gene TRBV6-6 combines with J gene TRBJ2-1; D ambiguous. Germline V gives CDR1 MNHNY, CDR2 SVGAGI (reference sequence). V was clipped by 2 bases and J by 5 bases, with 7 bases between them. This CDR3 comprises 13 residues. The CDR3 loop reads CASSYTAHNEQFF. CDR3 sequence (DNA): TGTGCCAGCAGTTACACGGCCCACAATGAGCAGTTCTTC.

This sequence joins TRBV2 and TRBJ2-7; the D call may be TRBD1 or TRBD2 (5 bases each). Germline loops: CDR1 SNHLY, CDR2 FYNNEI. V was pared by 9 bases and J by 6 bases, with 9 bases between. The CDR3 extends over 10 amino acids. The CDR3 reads CASDSGEQYF. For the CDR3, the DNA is TGTGCCAGTGACAGCGGCGAGCAGTACTTC.

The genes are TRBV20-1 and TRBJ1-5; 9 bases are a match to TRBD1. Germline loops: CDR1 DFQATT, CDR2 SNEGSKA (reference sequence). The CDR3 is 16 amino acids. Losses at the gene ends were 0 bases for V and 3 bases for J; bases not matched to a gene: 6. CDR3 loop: CSARDLDRGSNQPQHF. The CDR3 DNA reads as TGCAGTGCTAGAGACCTGGACAGGGGCTCCAATCAGCCCCAGCATTTT.

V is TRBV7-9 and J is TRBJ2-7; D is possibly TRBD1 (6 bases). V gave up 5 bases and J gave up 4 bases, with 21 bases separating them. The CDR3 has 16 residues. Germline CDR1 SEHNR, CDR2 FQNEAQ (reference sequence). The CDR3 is CASSPSPGQWGYEQYF. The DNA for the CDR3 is TGTGCCAGCAGCCCATCGCCCGGACAGTGGGGATACGAGCAGTACTTC.

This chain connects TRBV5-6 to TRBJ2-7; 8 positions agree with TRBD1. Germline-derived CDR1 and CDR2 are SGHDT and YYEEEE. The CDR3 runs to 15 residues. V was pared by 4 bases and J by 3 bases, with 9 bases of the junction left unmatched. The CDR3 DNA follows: TGTGCCAGCAGCCACTGGACAGGGAACTACTACGAGCAGTACGTC. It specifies CASSHWTGNYYEQYV.

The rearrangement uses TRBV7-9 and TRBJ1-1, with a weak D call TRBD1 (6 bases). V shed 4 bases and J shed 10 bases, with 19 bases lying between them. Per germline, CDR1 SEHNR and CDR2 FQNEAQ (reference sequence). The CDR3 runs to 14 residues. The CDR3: CASSSTRDTFGAFF. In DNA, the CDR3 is TGTGCCAGCAGCTCAACCCGGGACACATTTGGAGCTTTCTTT.

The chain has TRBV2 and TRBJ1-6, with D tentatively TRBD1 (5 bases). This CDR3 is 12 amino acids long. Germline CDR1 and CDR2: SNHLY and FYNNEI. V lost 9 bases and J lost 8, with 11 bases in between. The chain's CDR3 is CARARVDSPLHF. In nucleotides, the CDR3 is TGTGCCAGGGCCAGGGTTGATTCACCCCTCCACTTT.

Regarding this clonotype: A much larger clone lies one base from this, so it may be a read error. The CDR3 is CASSLVGTSGKETQYF. CDR3 nucleotide sequence: TGTGCCAGCAGCTTAGTGGGGACTAGCGGAAAAGAGACCCAGTACTTC. This rearrangement joins TRBV7-6 to TRBJ2-5; 11 nucleotides line up with TRBD2. Germline assignment: CDR1 SGHVS and CDR2 FNYEAQ. V shed 1 base, J shed 3 bases, and the junction held 4 bases outside the gene matches. There are 16 residues in the CDR3.

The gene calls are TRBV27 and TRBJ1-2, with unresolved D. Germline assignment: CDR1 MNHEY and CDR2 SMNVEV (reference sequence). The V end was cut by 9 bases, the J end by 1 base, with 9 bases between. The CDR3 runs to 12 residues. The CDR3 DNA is TGTGCCAGTCTGTCAGATAACTATGGCTACACCTTC. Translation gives CASLSDNYGYTF.

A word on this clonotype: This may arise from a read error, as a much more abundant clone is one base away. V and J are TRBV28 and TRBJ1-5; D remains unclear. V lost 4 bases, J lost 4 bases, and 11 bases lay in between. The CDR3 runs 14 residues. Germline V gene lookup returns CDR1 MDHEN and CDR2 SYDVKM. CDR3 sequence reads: CASSSTTSNQPQHF. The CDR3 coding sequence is TGTGCCAGCAGTTCCACGACATCAAATCAGCCCCAGCATTTT.